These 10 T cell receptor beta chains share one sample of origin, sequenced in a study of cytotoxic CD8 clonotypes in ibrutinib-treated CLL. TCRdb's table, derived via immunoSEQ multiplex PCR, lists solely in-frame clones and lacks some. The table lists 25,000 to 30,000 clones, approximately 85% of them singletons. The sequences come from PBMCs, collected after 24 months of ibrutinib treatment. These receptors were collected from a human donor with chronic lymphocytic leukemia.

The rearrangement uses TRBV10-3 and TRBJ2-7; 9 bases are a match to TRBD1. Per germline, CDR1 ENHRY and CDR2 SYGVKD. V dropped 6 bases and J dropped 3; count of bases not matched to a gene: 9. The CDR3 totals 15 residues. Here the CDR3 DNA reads TGTGCCATCAGACCCGGGACAGGGTCGGACTACGAGCAGTACTTC. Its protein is CAIRPGTGSDYEQYF.

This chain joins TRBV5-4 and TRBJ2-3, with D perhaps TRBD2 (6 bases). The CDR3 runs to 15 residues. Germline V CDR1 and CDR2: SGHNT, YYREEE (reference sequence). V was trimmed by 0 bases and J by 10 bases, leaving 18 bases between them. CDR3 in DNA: TGTGCCAGCAGCTTGGAGGGCGGGGCCGGGGTTGCGCAGTATTTT. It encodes CASSLEGGAGVAQYF. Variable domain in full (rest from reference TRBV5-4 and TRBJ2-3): ETGVTQSPTHLIKTRGQQVTLRCSSQSGHNTVSWYQQALGQGPQFIFQYYREEENGRGNFPPRFSGLQFPNYSSELNVNALELDDSALYLCASSLEGGAGVAQYFGPGTRLTVL.

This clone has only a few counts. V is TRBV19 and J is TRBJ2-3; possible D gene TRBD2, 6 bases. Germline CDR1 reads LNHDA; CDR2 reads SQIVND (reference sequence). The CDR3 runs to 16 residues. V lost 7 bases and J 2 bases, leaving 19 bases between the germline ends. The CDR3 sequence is CASTRGPRGATDTQYF. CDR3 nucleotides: TGTGCCAGTACCCGGGGCCCGCGGGGAGCCACAGATACGCAGTATTTT.

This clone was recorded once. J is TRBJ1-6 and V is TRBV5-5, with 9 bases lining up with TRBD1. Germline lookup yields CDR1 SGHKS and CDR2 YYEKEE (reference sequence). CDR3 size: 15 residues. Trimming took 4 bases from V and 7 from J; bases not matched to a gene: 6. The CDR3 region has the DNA TGTGCCAGCAGCCTGGGGGACAGGGTAAATTCACCCCTCCACTTT. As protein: CASSLGDRVNSPLHF.

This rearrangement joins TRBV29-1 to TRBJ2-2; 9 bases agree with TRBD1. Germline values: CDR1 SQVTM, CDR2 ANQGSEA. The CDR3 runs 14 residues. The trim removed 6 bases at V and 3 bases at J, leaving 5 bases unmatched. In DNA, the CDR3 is TGCAGCGTACAGGGGGCGCGTTACACCGGGGAGCTGTTTTTT. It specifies CSVQGARYTGELFF.

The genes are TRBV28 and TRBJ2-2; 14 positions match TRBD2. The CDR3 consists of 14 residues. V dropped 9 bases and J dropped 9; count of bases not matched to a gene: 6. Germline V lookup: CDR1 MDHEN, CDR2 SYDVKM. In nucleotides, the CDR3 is TGTGCCAGTGGGACTAGCGGGGGCCCGAGGGAGCTGTTTTTT. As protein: CASGTSGGPRELFF. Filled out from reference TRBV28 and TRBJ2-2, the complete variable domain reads DVKVTQSSRYLVKRTGEKVFLECVQDMDHENMFWYRQDPGLGLRLIYFSYDVKMKEKGDIPEGYSVSREKKERFSLILESASTNQTSMYLCASGTSGGPRELFFGEGSRLTVL.

The DNA of the CDR3 is TGTGCCAGCAGCCTAGGACAGGCTAGGGGCTACACCTTC. Translation gives CASSLGQARGYTF. The rearrangement joins TRBV11-2 to TRBJ1-2; TRBD1 matches at 7 bases. The CDR3 contains 13 residues. J lost 8 bases, V lost 5 bases, and 8 bases had no gene match. Germline-derived CDR1 and CDR2 are SGHAT and FQNNGV. The full variable domain, completed using reference TRBV11-2 and TRBJ1-2, is EAGVAQSPRYKIIEKRQSVAFWCNPISGHATLYWYQQILGQGPKLLIQFQNNGVVDDSQLPKDRFSAERLKGVDSTLKIQPAKLEDSAVYLCASSLGQARGYTFGSGTRLTVV.

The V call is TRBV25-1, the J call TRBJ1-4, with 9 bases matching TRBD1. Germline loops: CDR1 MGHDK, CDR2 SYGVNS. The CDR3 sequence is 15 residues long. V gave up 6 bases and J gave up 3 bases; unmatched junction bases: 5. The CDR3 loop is CASSTGGRSNEKLFF. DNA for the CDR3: TGTGCCAGCAGCACAGGGGGCCGGTCTAATGAAAAACTGTTTTTT.

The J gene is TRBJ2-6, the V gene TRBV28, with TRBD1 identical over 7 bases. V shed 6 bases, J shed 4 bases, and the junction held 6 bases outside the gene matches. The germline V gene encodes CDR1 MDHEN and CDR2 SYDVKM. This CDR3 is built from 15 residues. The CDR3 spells CASSQTGYGANVLTF. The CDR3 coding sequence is TGTGCCAGCAGCCAGACAGGGTACGGGGCCAACGTCCTGACTTTC.

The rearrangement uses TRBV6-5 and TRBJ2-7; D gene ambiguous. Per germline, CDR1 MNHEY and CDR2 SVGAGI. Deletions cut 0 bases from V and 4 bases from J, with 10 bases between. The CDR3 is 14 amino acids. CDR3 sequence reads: CASSYSRRAYEQYF. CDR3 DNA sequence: TGTGCCAGCAGTTACTCCAGACGGGCATACGAGCAGTACTTC.